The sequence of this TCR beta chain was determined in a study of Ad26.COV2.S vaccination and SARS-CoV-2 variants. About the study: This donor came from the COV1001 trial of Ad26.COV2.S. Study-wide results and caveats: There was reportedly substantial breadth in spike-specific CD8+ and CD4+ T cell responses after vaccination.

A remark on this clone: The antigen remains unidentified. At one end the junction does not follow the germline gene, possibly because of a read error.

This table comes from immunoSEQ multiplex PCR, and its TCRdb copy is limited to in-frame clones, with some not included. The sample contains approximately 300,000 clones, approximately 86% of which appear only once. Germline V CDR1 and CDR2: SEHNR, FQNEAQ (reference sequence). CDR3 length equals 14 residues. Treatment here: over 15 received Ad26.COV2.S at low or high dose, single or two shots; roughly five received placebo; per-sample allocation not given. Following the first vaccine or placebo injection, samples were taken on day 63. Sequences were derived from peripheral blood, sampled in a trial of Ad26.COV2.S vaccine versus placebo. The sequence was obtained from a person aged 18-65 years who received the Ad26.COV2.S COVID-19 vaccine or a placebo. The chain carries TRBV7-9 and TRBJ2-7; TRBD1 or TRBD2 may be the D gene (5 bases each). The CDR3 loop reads CASSQRDRSSEQYF. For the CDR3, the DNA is TGTGCCAGCAGCCAACGGGACCGGTCCTCCGAGCAGTACTTC.